The source of this TCR beta chain is a study of CD8+ T cells in alopecia areata. This sample's treatment: oral pan-JAK inhibitor, 5-10 mg twice daily. RNA, once extracted, was reverse transcribed into cDNA for use as the sequencing template. Profiling relied on immunoSEQ multiplex PCR, and the TCRdb table lists in-frame clones only, not all of them. The table shows 200,000 or so clones, with 58% occurring only once. Sequencing was performed on CD4+ T cells sorted from blood, taken at week 24, from a patient treated with tofacitinib. This TCR came from a human donor with alopecia areata.

CDR3 loop: CASSLLAGGELFF. The CDR3 DNA follows: TGTGCCAGCAGCTTACTTGCTGGCGGGGAGCTGTTTTTT. The V gene is TRBV13, the J gene TRBJ2-2, with D unresolved. The CDR3 is 13 residues long. CDR1 is PRHDT, CDR2 FYEKMQ, per germline (reference sequence). V was pared by 2 bases and J by 7 bases, with 8 bases between.